This T cell receptor (beta chain) emerged from a study of blood T cell repertoires in COVID-19. Study as a whole: The origin of the acute and convalescent COVID-19 samples was the United States, Italy and Spain. PBMCs, B-cell-depleted T cells, or T cells were the source of the cDNA or gDNA that made up the material.

Clones were sequenced by immunoSEQ multiplex PCR, and TCRdb holds only the in-frame ones, with some missing. The sample records 360,000 or so clones, less than 90% being singletons. Participants spanned ages 18 to 89 years and resided in fewer than 30 US areas. Germline CDR1 SEHNR, CDR2 FQNEAQ (reference sequence). There are 14 residues in the CDR3. Trimming left V 1 base short and J 10 bases short, with 16 bases between. This sequence was found in a woman in her thirties who had recovered from COVID-19. J is TRBJ1-2 and V is TRBV7-9; D may be TRBD1 (6 bases). Specimen: PBMCs or T cells enriched from blood (not recorded which). The CDR3 nucleotides are TGTGCCAGCAGCTTAGAACGGACAGCTTTAGACTACACCTTC. Its translation: CASSLERTALDYTF.